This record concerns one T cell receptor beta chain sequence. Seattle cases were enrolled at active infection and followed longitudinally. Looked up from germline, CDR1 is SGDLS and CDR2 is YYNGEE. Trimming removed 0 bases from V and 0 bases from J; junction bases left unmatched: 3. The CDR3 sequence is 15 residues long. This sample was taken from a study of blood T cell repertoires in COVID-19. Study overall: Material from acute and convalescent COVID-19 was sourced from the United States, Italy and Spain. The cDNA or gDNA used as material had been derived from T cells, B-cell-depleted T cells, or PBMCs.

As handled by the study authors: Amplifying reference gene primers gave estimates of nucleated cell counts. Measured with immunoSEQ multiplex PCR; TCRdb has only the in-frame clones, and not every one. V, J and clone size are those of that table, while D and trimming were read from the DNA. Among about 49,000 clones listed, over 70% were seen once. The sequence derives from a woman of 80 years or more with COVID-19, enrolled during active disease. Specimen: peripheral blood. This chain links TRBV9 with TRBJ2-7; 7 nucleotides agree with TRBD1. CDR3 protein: CASSVGGTASYEQYF. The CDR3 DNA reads TGTGCCAGCAGCGTAGGGGGGACAGCCTCCTACGAGCAGTACTTC. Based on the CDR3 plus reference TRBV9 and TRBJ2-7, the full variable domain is DSGVTQTPKHLITATGQRVTLRCSPRSGDLSVYWYQQSLDQGLQFLIQYYNGEERAKGNILERFSAQQFPDLHSELNLSSLELGDSALYFCASSVGGTASYEQYFGPGTRLTVT.